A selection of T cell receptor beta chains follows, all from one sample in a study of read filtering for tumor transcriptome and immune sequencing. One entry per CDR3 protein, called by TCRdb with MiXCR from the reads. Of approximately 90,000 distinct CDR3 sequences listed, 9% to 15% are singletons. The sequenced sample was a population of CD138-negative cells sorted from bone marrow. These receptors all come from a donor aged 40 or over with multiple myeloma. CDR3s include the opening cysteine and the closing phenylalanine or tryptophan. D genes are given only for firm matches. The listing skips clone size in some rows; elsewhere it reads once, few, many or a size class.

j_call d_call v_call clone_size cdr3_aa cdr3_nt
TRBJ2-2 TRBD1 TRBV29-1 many CSVQTGVTGELFF TGCAGCGTCCAAACAGGGGTCACCGGGGAGCTGTTTTTT
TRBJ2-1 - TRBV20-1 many CSASGSSYNEQFF TGCAGTGCTAGCGGGAGTTCCTACAATGAGCAGTTCTTC
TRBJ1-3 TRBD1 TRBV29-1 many CSADRGQDGNTIYF TGCAGCGCGGACAGGGGGCAAGATGGAAACACCATATATTTT
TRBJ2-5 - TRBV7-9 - CASSLEIQETQYF TGTGCCAGCAGCTTAGAGATTCAAGAGACCCAGTACTTC
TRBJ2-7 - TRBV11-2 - CASSLAGASLYEQYF TGTGCCAGCAGCCTCGCGGGGGCCTCCCTTTACGAGCAGTACTTC
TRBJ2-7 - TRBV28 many CASSLKPYEQYF TGTGCCAGCAGTTTAAAGCCCTACGAGCAGTACTTC
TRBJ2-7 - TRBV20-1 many CSAPRRGFSYEQYF TGCAGTGCTCCCCGTCGAGGGTTCTCCTACGAGCAGTACTTC
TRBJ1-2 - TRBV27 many CASSPTLNYGYTF TGTGCCAGCAGTCCCACCCTTAACTATGGCTACACCTTC
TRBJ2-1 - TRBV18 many CASSPSQDPYNEQFF TGTGCCAGCTCACCAAGCCAGGACCCCTACAATGAGCAGTTCTTC
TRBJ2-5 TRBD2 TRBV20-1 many CSARDWLAGGGGTQYF TGCAGTGCTAGAGATTGGCTAGCGGGAGGAGGGGGGACCCAGTACTTC
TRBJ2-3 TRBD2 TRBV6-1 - CASSPASGGSTDTQYF TGTGCCAGCAGTCCAGCTAGCGGGGGGAGCACAGATACGCAGTATTTT
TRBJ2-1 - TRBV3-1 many CASSQRLEYNEQFF TGTGCCAGCAGCCAACGGCTAGAATACAATGAGCAGTTCTTC
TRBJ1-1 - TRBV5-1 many CASSLYGGQGTEAFF TGCGCCAGCAGCTTATACGGGGGGCAGGGCACTGAAGCTTTCTTT
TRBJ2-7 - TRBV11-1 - CASSPPRGAYEQYF TGTGCCAGCAGCCCACCCCGCGGAGCCTACGAGCAGTACTTC
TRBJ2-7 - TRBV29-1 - CSATRSYEQDF TGCAGCGCAACTAGGTCCTACGAGCAGGACTTC
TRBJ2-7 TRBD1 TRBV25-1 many CASSATGGFSYEQYF TGTGCCAGCAGTGCGACAGGGGGCTTCTCCTACGAGCAGTACTTC
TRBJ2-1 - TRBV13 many CASSSDSNLYNEQFF TGTGCCAGCAGCTCGGACAGCAATCTTTACAATGAGCAGTTCTTC
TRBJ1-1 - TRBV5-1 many CASSLLRDLNTEAFF TGCGCCAGCAGCTTGTTGCGAGATCTCAACACTGAAGCTTTCTTT
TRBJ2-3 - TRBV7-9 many CASSLPLGSDTQYF TGTGCCAGCAGCTTACCCCTAGGCTCAGATACGCAGTATTTT
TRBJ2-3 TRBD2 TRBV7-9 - CASSFRSGRATDTQYF TGTGCCAGCAGCTTCCGGAGCGGGAGGGCCACAGATACGCAGTATTTT
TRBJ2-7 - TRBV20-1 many CSARDTGGTETYEQYF TGCAGTGCTAGAGACACAGGCGGGACAGAGACCTACGAGCAGTACTTC
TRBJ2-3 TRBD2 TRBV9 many CASSGPLTSADTQYF TGTGCCAGCAGCGGTCCTCTAACTAGCGCAGATACGCAGTATTTT
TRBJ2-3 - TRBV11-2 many CASRSHPSADTQYF TGTGCCAGCAGATCTCATCCTAGCGCAGATACGCAGTATTTT
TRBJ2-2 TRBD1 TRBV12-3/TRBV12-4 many CASSPGQGNTGELFF TGTGCCAGCAGCCCAGGACAGGGGAACACCGGGGAGCTGTTTTTT
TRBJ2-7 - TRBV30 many CAWSVSYHEQYF TGTGCCTGGAGTGTATCCTACCACGAGCAGTACTTC
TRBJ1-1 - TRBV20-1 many CSASTWDTEAFF TGCAGTGCTAGTACGTGGGACACTGAAGCTTTCTTT
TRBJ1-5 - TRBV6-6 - CASSYSVNQPQHF TGTGCCAGCAGTTACTCCGTGAATCAGCCCCAGCATTTT
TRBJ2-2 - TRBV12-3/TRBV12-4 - CASTGAGELFF TGTGCCAGCACGGGGGCCGGGGAGCTGTTTTTT
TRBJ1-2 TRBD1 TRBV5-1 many CASSRGQGANYGYTF TGCGCCAGCAGCAGAGGACAGGGAGCTAACTATGGCTACACCTTC